This entry concerns a single T cell receptor beta chain. What it binds is not known. During colonoscopy, one to two rectal pinch biopsies were collected. This record belongs to a study of pediatric ulcerative colitis. TCRdb's table, derived via immunoSEQ multiplex PCR, lists solely in-frame clones and lacks some. The table shows about 36,000 clones, with about 80% occurring only once. The CDR3 totals 14 residues. V lost 7 bases to trimming and J lost 0 bases, with 11 bases between them. Germline CDR1 is MNHEY and CDR2 is SVGAGI. Study results and caveats: Blood-derived T cells may be present in rectal pinch biopsies. A couple of patients' blood samples yielded substantially fewer templates.

Sequencing was done on a sample of gut tissue. The receptor was derived from a boy younger than 18 with moderate ulcerative colitis. This chain links TRBV6-5 with TRBJ2-3; the D gene could be TRBD1 or TRBD2 (5 bases each). The CDR3: CASKDGTSTDTQYF. Here the CDR3 DNA reads TGTGCCAGCAAGGACGGGACCAGCACAGATACGCAGTATTTT.